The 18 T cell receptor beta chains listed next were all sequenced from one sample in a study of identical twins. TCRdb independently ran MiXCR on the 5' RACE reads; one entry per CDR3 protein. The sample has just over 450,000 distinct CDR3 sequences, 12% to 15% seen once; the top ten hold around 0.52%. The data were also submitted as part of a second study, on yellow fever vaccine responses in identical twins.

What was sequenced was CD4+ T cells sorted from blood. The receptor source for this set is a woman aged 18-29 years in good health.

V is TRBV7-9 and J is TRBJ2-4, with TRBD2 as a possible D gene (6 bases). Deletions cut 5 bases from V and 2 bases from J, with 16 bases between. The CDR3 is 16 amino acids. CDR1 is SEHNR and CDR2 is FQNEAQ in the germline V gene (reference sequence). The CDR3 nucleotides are TGTGCCAGCAGCCCTTCAGACGGGAGAACCAAAAACATTCAGTACTTC. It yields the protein CASSPSDGRTKNIQYF.

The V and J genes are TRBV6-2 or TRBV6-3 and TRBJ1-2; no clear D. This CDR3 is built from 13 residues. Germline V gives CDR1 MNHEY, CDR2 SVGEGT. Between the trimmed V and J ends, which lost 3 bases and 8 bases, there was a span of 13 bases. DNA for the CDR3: TGTGCCAGCAGTTATGAGGGATCCGGCGGCTACACCTTC. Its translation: CASSYEGSGGYTF.

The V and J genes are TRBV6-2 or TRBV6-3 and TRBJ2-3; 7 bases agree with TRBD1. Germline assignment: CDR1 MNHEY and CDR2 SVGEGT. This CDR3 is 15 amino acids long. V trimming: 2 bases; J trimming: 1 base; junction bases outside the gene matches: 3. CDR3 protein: CASSYDRDGTDTQYF. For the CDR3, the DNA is TGTGCCAGCAGTTACGACAGGGACGGCACAGATACGCAGTATTTT.

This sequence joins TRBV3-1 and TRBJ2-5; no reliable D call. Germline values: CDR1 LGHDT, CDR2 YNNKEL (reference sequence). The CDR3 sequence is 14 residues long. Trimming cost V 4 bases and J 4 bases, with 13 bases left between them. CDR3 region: CASSRIGLGETQYF. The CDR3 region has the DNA TGTGCCAGCAGCCGGATCGGATTGGGAGAGACCCAGTACTTC.

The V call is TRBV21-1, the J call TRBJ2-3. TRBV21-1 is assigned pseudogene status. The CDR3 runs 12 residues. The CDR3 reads CASSLSIDTQYF. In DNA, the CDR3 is TGTGCCAGCAGCCTATCCATAGATACGCAGTATTTT.

The CDR3 bases are TGTGCCAGCAGTTACTCGGGGGGATCCGGGGAGCTGTTTTTT. This translates into CASSYSGGSGELFF. The gene calls are TRBV6-5 and TRBJ2-2; perhaps TRBD2 as D (6 bases). The CDR3 is 14 amino acids. V was pared by 0 bases and J by 6 bases, with 8 bases between. The V gene's germline CDR1 is MNHEY and CDR2 SVGAGI.

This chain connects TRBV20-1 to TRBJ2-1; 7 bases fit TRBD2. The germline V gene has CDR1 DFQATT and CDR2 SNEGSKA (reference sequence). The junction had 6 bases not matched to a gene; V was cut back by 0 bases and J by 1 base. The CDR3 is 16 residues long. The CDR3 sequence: CSARDLSSGSYNEQFF. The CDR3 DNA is TGCAGTGCTAGAGATCTCTCTAGCGGATCCTACAATGAGCAGTTCTTC.

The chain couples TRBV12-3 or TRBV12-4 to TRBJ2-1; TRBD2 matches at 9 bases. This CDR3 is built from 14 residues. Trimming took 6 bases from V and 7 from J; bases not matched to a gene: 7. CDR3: CASRRLAGGNEQFF. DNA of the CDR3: TGTGCCAGCAGGCGGTTGGCGGGAGGGAATGAGCAGTTCTTC.

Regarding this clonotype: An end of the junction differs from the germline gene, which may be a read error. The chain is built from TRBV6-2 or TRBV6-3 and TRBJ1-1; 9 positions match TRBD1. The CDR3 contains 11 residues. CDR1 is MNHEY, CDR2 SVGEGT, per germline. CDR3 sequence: CASSYGTGSLF. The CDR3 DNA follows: TGTGCCAGCAGTTACGGGACAGGGAGTCTTTTT.

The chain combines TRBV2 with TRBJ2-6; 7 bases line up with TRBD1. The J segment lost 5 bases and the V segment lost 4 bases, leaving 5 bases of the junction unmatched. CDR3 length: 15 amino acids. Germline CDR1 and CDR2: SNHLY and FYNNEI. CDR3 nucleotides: TGTGCCAGCAGTGGCTTGACAGGGTGGGCCAACGTCCTGACTTTC. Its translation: CASSGLTGWANVLTF. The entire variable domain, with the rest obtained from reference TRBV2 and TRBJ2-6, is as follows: EPEVTQTPSHQVTQMGQEVILRCVPISNHLYFYWYRQILGQKVEFLVSFYNNEISEKSEIFDDQFSVERPDGSNFTLKIRSTKLEDSAMYFCASSGLTGWANVLTFGAGSRLTVL.

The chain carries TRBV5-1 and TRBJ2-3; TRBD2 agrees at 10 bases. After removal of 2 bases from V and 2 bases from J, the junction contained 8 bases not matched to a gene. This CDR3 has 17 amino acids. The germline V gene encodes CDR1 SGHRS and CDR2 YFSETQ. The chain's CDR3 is CASSFVKLAGHTDTQYF. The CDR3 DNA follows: TGCGCCAGCAGCTTTGTGAAACTAGCGGGACACACAGATACGCAGTATTTT.

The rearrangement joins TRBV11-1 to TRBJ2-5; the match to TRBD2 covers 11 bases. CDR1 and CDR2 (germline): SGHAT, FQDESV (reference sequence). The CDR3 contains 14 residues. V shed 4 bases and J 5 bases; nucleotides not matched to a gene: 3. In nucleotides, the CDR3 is TGTGCCAGCAGCTCCGGGACTAGCGGTGAGACCCAGTACTTC. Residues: CASSSGTSGETQYF. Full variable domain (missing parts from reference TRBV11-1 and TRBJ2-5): EAEVAQSPRYKITEKSQAVAFWCDPISGHATLYWYRQILGQGPELLVQFQDESVVDDSQLPKDRFSAERLKGVDSTLKIQPAELGDSAMYLCASSSGTSGETQYFGPGTRLLVL.

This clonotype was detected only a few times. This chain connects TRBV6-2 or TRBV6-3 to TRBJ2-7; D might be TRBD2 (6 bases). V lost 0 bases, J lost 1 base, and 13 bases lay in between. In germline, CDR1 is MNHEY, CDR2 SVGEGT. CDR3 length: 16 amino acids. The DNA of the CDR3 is TGTGCCAGCAGTTACTCGGGGACTGACGAATCCTACGAGCAGTACTTC. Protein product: CASSYSGTDESYEQYF.

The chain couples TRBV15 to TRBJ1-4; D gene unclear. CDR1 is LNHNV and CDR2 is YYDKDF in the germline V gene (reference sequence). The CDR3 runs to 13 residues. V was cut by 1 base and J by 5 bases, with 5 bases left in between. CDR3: CATSRGRNEKLFF. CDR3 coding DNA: TGTGCCACCAGCAGAGGAAGAAATGAAAAACTGTTTTTT.

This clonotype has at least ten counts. CDR3 sequence: CASSIWRGDNEQFF. The CDR3 bases are TGTGCCAGCAGCATCTGGAGGGGCGACAATGAGCAGTTCTTC. The J gene is TRBJ2-1, the V gene TRBV21-1; the table names TRBD1, a call not compared with the DNA. TRBV21-1 is classified as a pseudogene. The CDR3 runs to 14 residues.

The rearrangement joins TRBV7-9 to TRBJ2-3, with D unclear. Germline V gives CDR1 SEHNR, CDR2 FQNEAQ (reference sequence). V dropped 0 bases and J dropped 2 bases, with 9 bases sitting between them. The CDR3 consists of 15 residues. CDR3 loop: CASSLASTITDTQYF. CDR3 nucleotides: TGTGCCAGCAGCTTAGCGAGTACGATCACAGATACGCAGTATTTT.

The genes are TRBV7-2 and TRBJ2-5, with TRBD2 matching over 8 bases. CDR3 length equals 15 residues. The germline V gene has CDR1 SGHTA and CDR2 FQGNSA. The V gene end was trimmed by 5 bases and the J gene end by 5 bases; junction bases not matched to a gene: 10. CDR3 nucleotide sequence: TGTGCCAGCAGCCAAACGCAGCGGGGGAGGGAGACCCAGTACTTC. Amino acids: CASSQTQRGRETQYF.

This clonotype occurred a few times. Here the CDR3 DNA reads TGCGCCAGCAGCTTTGGCCTCGAGGTGGATACGCAGTATTTT. It specifies CASSFGLEVDTQYF. The gene calls are TRBV5-1 and TRBJ2-3, with no clear D. Germline CDR1 SGHRS, CDR2 YFSETQ. V was trimmed by 2 bases and J by 6 bases, leaving 13 bases between them. This CDR3 contains 14 residues.